This paragraph covers one T cell receptor (beta chain) sequence. What it binds is unknown. The data belong to a study of cytomegalovirus exposure and HLA in healthy donors. Using immunoSEQ multiplex PCR, the repertoire was profiled, and TCRdb retains in-frame clones only, with some absent. In the table there are over 120,000 clones, roughly 87% of which are singletons. The study's findings and limits: TCR beta chains numbering 164 were designated cytomegalovirus-associated.

The length of the CDR3 is 16 residues. Germline V lookup: CDR1 MDHEN, CDR2 SYDVKM. V lost 6 bases and J lost 4; bases outside the gene matches: 11. This chain connects TRBV28 to TRBJ2-7, with 11 positions matching TRBD1. This clonotype was sampled from a man in his late teens or twenties in good health and CMV-seropositive. The sample consisted of PBMCs. CDR3 in amino acids: CASSPKGGTGGYEQYF. In DNA, the CDR3 is TGTGCCAGCAGCCCCAAAGGGGGGACAGGGGGGTACGAGCAGTACTTC.